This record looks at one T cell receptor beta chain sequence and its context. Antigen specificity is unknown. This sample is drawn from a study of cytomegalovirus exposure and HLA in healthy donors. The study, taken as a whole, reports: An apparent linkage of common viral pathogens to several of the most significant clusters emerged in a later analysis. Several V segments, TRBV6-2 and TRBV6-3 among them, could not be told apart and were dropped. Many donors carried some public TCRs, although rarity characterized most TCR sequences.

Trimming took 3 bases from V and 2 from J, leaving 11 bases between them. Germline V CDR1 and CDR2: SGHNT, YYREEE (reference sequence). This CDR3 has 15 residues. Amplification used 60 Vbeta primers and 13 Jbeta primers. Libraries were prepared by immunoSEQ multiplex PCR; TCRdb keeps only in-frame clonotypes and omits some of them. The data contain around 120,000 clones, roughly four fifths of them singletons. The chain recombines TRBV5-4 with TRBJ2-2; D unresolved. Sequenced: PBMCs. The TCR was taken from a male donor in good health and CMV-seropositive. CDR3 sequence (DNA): TGTGCCAGCAGCTCGAGGCAGTCTAACACCGGGGAGCTGTTTTTT. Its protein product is CASSSRQSNTGELFF.